The T cell receptor beta chain under discussion was sequenced for a study of blood T cell repertoires in COVID-19. Study details: The cDNA or gDNA used as material had been derived from T cells, B-cell-depleted T cells, or PBMCs.

Assay used: immunoSEQ multiplex PCR; TCRdb lists only in-frame clones, some missing. In the table there are around 30,000 clones, roughly 87% of which are singletons. This CDR3 spans 16 amino acids. Germline CDR1 MGHRA, CDR2 YSYEKL. Trimming cost V 3 bases and J 0 bases, with 9 bases left between them. The sequence came from a man older than 75 with acute or convalescent COVID-19. V is TRBV4-1 and J is TRBJ2-6; D gene unclear. The sample taken for sequencing was peripheral blood. CDR3 sequence: CASSQFGGSGANVLTF. CDR3 bases: TGCGCCAGCAGCCAGTTCGGCGGCTCTGGGGCCAACGTCCTGACTTTC.